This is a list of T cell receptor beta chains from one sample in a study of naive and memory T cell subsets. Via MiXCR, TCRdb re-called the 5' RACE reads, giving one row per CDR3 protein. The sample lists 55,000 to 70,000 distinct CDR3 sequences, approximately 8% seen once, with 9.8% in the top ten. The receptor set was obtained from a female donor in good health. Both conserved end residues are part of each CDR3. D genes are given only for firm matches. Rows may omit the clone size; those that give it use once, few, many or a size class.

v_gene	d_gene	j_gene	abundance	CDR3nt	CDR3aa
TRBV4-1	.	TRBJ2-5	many	TGCGCCAGCAGCCCCTCTAGGGGGGACGCCCCTCAAGAGACCCAGTACTTC	CASSPSRGDAPQETQYF
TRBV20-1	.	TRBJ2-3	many	TGCAGTGCTAGAGAGGCAGAAACTAGCACAGATACGCAGTATTTT	CSAREAETSTDTQYF
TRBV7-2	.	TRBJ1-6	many	TGTGCCAGCAGCTTACGGTCGGGTCTGAGGTATTCACCCCTCCACTTT	CASSLRSGLRYSPLHF
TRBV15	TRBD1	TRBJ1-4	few	TGTGCCACCAGCAGAGATAGGGGGCAAACTAATGAAAAACTGTTTTTT	CATSRDRGQTNEKLFF
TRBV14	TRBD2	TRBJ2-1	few	TGTGCCAGCAGCAAAAGCGGGGGGGCCAATAATGAGCAGTTCTTC	CASSKSGGANNEQFF
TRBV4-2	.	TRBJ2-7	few	TGTGCCAGCAGCCAAGAAGGGCGTCTGGGCTACGAGCAGTACTTC	CASSQEGRLGYEQYF
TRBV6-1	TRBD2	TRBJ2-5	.	TGTGCCAGCAGCGGACTAGCGGGGGGTGAGACCCAGTACTTC	CASSGLAGGETQYF
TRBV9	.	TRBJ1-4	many	TGTGCCAGCGAGGGTCCGACTAATGAAAAACTGTTTTTT	CASEGPTNEKLFF
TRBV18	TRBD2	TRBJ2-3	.	TGTGCCAGCTCACCCCTCCCTAGCGGGGGGGCGGCAGATACGCAGTATTTT	CASSPLPSGGAADTQYF
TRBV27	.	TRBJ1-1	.	TGTGCCAGCAGTTCGGGACAGAACACTGAAGCTTTCTTT	CASSSGQNTEAFF
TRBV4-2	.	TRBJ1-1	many	TGTGCCAGCAGCCAAGATCCTGGGACCAACACTGAAGCTTTCTTT	CASSQDPGTNTEAFF
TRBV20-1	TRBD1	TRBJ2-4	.	TGCAGTGCCAAACGGACAGGGTTAAACATTCAGTACTTC	CSAKRTGLNIQYF
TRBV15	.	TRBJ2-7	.	TGTGCCACCAGCAGAGAAGGGCTGGACTACTACGAGCAGTACTTC	CATSREGLDYYEQYF
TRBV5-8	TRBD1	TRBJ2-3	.	TGTGCCAGCAACCCGGGACAGGGTTTGGCAGATACGCAGTATTTT	CASNPGQGLADTQYF
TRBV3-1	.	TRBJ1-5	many	TGTGCCAGCAGCCAGTACTCGGGCAATCAGCCCCAGCATTTT	CASSQYSGNQPQHF
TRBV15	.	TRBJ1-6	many	TGTGCCACCAGCACGGGGAGTTACGGGAATTCACCCCTCCACTTT	CATSTGSYGNSPLHF
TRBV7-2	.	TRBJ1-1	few	TGTGCCAGCAGCCGTGACGCAGGCCTGAACACTGAAGCTTTCTTT	CASSRDAGLNTEAFF
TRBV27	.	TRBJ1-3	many	TGTGCCAGCAGTTTAGGAGGGGCGACTGGAAACACCATATATTTT	CASSLGGATGNTIYF
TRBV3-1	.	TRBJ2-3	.	TGTGCCAGCAGCCAAGATCAAGGGTTCGGGGGAGATACGCAGTATTTT	CASSQDQGFGGDTQYF
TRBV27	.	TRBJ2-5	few	TGTGCCAGCAGTTCAATAAGGGTAGAGACCCAGTACTTC	CASSSIRVETQYF